This T cell receptor (beta chain) stems from a study of T cell responses to AZD1222 COVID-19 vaccine. Trimming stripped 0 bases from V and 4 bases from J, with 15 bases between. This CDR3 is 16 amino acids long. Germline V CDR1 and CDR2: LGHNA, YSLEER. Sequencing used immunoSEQ multiplex PCR; TCRdb keeps in-frame clones, though not all of them. The repertoire holds about 78,000 clones, with around 90% as singletons. The sequence was obtained from an adult in good health. The rearrangement joins TRBV4-3 to TRBJ1-2, with D perhaps TRBD1 (5 bases). Sequencing was performed on peripheral blood, taken on day 0 of AZD1222 vaccination. CDR3 DNA: TGCGCCAGCAGCCAAGATATAAGTGGGGGTTCCTATGGCTACACCTTC. Its protein product is CASSQDISGGSYGYTF.